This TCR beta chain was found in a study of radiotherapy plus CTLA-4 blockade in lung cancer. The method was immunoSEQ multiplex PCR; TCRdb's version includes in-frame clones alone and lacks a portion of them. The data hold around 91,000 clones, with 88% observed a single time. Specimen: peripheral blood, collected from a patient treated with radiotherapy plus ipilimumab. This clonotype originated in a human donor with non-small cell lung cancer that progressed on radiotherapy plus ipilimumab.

In nucleotides, the CDR3 is TGTGCCAGCAGTTGGAGGGCGCGCGACAGGGGGGGCTACACCTTC. Amino acids: CASSWRARDRGGYTF. V is TRBV6-5 and J is TRBJ1-2; TRBD1 agrees at 9 bases. In germline, CDR1 is MNHEY, CDR2 SVGAGI. The V segment lost 4 bases and the J segment 8 bases; nucleotides outside the gene matches: 11. The CDR3 contains 15 residues.